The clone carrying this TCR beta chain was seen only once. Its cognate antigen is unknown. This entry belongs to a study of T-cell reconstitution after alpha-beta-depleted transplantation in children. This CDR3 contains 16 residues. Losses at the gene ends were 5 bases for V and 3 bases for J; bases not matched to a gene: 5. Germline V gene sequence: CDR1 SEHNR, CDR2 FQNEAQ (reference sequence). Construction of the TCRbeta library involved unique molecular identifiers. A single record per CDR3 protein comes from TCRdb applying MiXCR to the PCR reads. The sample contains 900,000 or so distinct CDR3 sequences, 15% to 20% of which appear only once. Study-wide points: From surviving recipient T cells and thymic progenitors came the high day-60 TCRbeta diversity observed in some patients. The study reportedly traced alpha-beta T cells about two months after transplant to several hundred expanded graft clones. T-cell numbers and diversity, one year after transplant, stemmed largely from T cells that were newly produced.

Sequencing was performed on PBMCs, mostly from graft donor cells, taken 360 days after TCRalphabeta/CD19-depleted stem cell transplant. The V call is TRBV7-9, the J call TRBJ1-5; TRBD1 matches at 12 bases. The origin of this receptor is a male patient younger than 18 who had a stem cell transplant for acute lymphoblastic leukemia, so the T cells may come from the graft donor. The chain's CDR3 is CASSLGTGGPNQPQHF. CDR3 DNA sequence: TGTGCCAGCAGCCTGGGGACAGGGGGCCCCAATCAGCCCCAGCATTTT.